The 10 T cell receptor beta chains below all came from one sample that was sequenced in a study of cytomegalovirus exposure and HLA in healthy donors. Use of 60 Vbeta and 13 Jbeta primers characterized the PCR. Sequenced by immunoSEQ multiplex PCR; TCRdb stores in-frame clones only, minus some. Of roughly 120,000 clones listed, nearly 70% were seen once; the top ten hold 5.4%. Input material: PBMCs. These receptors were obtained from a woman between 65 and 79 years old in good health and CMV-seropositive.

The chain recombines TRBV27 with TRBJ1-6; a weak D match, TRBD1 (5 bases). This CDR3 has 13 residues. CDR1 and CDR2 (germline): MNHEY, SMNVEV (reference sequence). V shed 7 bases and J shed 5 bases, with 9 bases lying between them. The CDR3 DNA reads as TGTGCCAGCAATTCAGGGAATAATTCACCCCTCCACTTT. It is translated as CASNSGNNSPLHF.

The chain carries TRBV5-1 and TRBJ2-7, with 12 bases matching TRBD2. CDR1 and CDR2 from the germline V gene are SGHRS and YFSETQ. Germline trimming cut 0 bases from V and 5 bases from J; bases unmatched to any gene: 6. The CDR3 contains 16 residues. CDR3: CASSLVPSGGENEQYF. DNA for the CDR3: TGCGCCAGCAGCTTGGTCCCTAGCGGGGGGGAAAACGAGCAGTACTTC.

This clone appeared once. The chain is built from TRBV30 and TRBJ1-4; unclear D gene. From germline, CDR1 is GTSNPN and CDR2 SVGIG (reference sequence). There are 15 residues in the CDR3. V was shortened by 8 bases and J by 6 bases, with 22 bases between the two germline ends. The CDR3 loop reads CAGEGLQVGDEKLFF. DNA for the CDR3: TGTGCCGGGGAGGGTCTCCAAGTCGGGGATGAAAAACTGTTTTTT.

This chain uses TRBV4-1 with TRBJ2-1; maybe TRBD2 (6 bases). Germline V lookup: CDR1 MGHRA, CDR2 YSYEKL. Between the trimmed V and J ends, which lost 0 bases and 7 bases, there was a span of 22 bases. There are 18 residues in the CDR3. Here the CDR3 DNA reads TGCGCCAGCAGCCAAGAGGAGGTCCCGGGGGTATATGGGAATGAGCAGTTCTTC. Translation: CASSQEEVPGVYGNEQFF.

This chain links TRBV29-1 with TRBJ1-1, with a weak D call TRBD1 (5 bases). The CDR3 is 17 residues long. V was pared by 7 bases and J by 0 bases, with 24 bases between. CDR1 and CDR2 (germline): SQVTM, ANQGSEA. CDR3 residues: CSARGGDSGVVNTEAFF. The CDR3 DNA reads TGCAGCGCCCGGGGTGGGGATTCGGGGGTGGTGAACACTGAAGCTTTCTTT. Using reference TRBV29-1 and TRBJ1-1 for the parts outside the CDR3, the full variable domain is SAVISQKPSRDICQRGTSLTIQCQVDSQVTMMFWYRQQPGQSLTLIATANQGSEATYESGFVIDKFPISRPNLTFSTLTVSNMSPEDSSIYLCSARGGDSGVVNTEAFFGQGTRLTVV.

The CDR3 DNA follows: TGTGCCAGCAGTGAAATGTCTTATGGCTACACCTTC. It encodes CASSEMSYGYTF. The genes are TRBV6-1 and TRBJ1-2; no clear D. This CDR3 has 12 amino acids. Germline CDR1 MNHNS, CDR2 SASEGT. The V gene lost 2 bases and the J gene lost 5 bases, with 6 bases spanning the gap.

This clone was seen a handful of times. The rearrangement joins TRBV4-1 to TRBJ2-7; D might be TRBD1 (7 bases). V shed 3 bases and J shed 2 bases, with 14 bases lying between them. CDR1 is MGHRA, CDR2 YSYEKL, per germline. There are 15 residues in the CDR3. CDR3 region: CASSQSRGATYEQYF. The CDR3 DNA reads as TGCGCCAGCAGCCAGAGCAGGGGGGCTACCTACGAGCAGTACTTC.

The chain couples TRBV27 to TRBJ1-2; the D gene is possibly TRBD1 (6 bases). Germline loops: CDR1 MNHEY, CDR2 SMNVEV (reference sequence). The ends were cut back, 4 bases at V and 3 bases at J, with 18 bases in the middle. The CDR3 covers 16 residues. The CDR3 here is CASSSVGGAVYYGYTF. The CDR3 DNA sequence: TGTGCCAGCAGTTCTGTGGGGGGGGCGGTTTACTATGGCTACACCTTC.

The rearrangement links TRBV10-3 to TRBJ1-1; 9 positions match TRBD1. The germline gives CDR1 ENHRY, CDR2 SYGVKD. Trimming took 2 bases from V and 1 from J; bases not matched to a gene: 5. The CDR3 is made up of 16 amino acids. Here the CDR3 DNA reads TGTGCCATCAGTGAGCGAGGACAGGGGACGAACACTGAAGCTTTCTTT. It codes for CAISERGQGTNTEAFF.

The V and J genes are TRBV27 and TRBJ1-1; 8 bases fit TRBD1. The CDR3 covers 14 residues. Trimming removed 7 bases from V and 2 bases from J; junction bases left unmatched: 6. The germline V gene encodes CDR1 MNHEY and CDR2 SMNVEV (reference sequence). CDR3: CASTKDRANTEAFF. The DNA of the CDR3 is TGTGCCAGCACTAAGGACAGGGCTAACACTGAAGCTTTCTTT.